The subject of this entry is one T cell receptor beta chain. What it recognizes is unknown. The record originates from a study of T cell responses to AZD1222 COVID-19 vaccine. Study outcomes and limitations: An increase in Spike-specific TCR breadth and depth was observed after two AZD1222 doses. AZD1222 recipients seropositive at baseline numbered only six. The donor cohort was predominantly white British with a female majority, and clonal diversity may have been underestimated. Across spike, vaccine-associated CD4 TCRs were found, dominant at 160-218 and 743-854.

Sequencing was performed with immunoSEQ multiplex PCR; in TCRdb, only in-frame clones are kept and a portion is missing. The sample contains about 180,000 clones, approximately 90% of which appear only once. Germline assignment: CDR1 LNHNV and CDR2 YYDKDF (reference sequence). The CDR3 extends over 17 amino acids. Trimming removed 0 bases at V and 1 base at J, with 13 bases between. This sequence originates from an adult who received the AZD1222 COVID-19 vaccine. Sequencing was performed on peripheral blood, taken 28 days after the second AZD1222 dose. V usage is TRBV15 and J usage is TRBJ1-3; the D gene is possibly TRBD1 (5 bases). For the CDR3, the DNA is TGTGCCACCAGCAGAGATCACGGGACCCTATCTGGAAACACCATATATTTT. Translated: CATSRDHGTLSGNTIYF.